By share, the clone carrying this TCR beta chain ranks as medium-sized. Its antigen is as yet unknown. This sample stems from a study of spatial heterogeneity in lung cancer. As for the study in general: Compared with alpha-chain sequences, beta-chain sequences were consistently detected in greater numbers. Raw reads showed each unique TCR and UMI combination turning up more than ten times on average.

Germline lookup yields CDR1 MNHNS and CDR2 SASEGT. The ends lost 3 bases at V and 4 bases at J; junction bases unmatched: 6. The CDR3 extends over 14 amino acids. Stated time point: sample taken at primary tumor resection. Material for sequencing was whole RNA from tumor, nontumor lung or frozen PBMC, left unsorted. Regarding the study as a whole: In blood, ubiquitous expanded tumor TCRs appeared more at resection than follow-up.

TCRdb itself ran the 5' RACE reads through MiXCR, one entry per CDR3 protein. The repertoire consists of about 61,000 distinct CDR3 sequences, with approximately 6% occurring once and the leading ten covering under 15%. The sample was PBMCs, taken at surgery. The receptor was isolated from a female donor with early-stage non-small cell lung cancer. J is TRBJ2-7 and V is TRBV6-1; 7 bases are a match to TRBD2. The CDR3 here is CASSEASGGYEQYV. The CDR3 DNA follows: TGTGCCAGCAGTGAGGCTAGCGGAGGATACGAGCAGTACGTC.